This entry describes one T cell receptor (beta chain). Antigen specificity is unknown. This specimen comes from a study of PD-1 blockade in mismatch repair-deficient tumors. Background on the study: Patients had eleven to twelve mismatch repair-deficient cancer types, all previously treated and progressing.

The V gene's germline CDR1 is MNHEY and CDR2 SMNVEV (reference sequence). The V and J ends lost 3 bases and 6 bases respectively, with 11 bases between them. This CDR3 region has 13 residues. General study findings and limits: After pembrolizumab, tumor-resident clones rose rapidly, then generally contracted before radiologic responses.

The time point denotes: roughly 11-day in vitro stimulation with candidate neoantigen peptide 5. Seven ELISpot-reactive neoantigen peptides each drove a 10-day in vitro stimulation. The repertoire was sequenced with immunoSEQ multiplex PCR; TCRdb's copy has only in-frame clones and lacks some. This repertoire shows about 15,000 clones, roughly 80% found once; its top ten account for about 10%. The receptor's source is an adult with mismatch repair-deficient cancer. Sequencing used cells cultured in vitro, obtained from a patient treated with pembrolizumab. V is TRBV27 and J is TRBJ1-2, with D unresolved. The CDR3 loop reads CASSFSLGDGYTF. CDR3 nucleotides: TGTGCCAGCAGTTTCTCTCTAGGAGATGGCTACACCTTC.